This TCR beta chain comes out of a study of shared clonotypes between healthy human individuals. Study-level findings and limits: Naive subsets typically showed greater estimated richness than memory subsets.

Only in-frame clones appear in the TCRdb table, and some are missing; sequencing was by immunoSEQ multiplex PCR. The sample records millions of clones, roughly 95% being singletons. This clone has a handful of counts. Its specificity is unknown. The CDR3 has 15 residues. The germline V gene has CDR1 KGHSH and CDR2 LQKENI. The naive CD8 fraction comprised CD45RO-negative cells positively selected for CCR7 and excluded terminally differentiated effector memory CD45RA+ cells. V usage is TRBV18 and J usage is TRBJ2-5; TRBD1 agrees at 10 bases. The closer fit of TRBJ2-7 to the DNA end suggests the J call may be wrong. This sequence was found in a young man in good health. The material sequenced was naive CD8+ T cells sorted from blood. CDR3 sequence reads: CASSPPGQGTYEQYF. CDR3 DNA: TGTGCCAGCTCACCACCGGGACAGGGGACCTACGAGCAGTACTTC.